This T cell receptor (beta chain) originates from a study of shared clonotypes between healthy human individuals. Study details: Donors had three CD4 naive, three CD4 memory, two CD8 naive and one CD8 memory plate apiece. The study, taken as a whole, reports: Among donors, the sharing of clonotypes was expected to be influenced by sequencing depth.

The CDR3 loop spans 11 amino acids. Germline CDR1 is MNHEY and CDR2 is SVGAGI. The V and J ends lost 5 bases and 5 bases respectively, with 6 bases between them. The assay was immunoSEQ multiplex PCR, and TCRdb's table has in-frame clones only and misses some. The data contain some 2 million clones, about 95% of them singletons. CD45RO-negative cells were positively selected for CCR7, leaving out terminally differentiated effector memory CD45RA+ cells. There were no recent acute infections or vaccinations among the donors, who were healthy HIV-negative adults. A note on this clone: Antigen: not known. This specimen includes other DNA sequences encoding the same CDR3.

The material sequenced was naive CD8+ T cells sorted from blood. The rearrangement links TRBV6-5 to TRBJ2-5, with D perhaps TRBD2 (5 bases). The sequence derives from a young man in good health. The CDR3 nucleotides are TGTGCCAGCAGTACGGGGGAGACCCAGTACTTC. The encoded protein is CASSTGETQYF.